This TCR beta chain came from a study of blood T cell repertoires in COVID-19 (dated by TCRdb to the early 2020s). For context, the study as a whole: The collaborator samples originated in the United States, Italy and Spain and spanned the acute and convalescent phases of COVID-19. The prospective study material was composed of cDNA or gDNA derived from T cells, B-cell-depleted T cells, or PBMCs. Nearly every sample came with metadata listing a de-identified subject ID, COVID-19 status, age in years and sex. Subjects who had been exposed to COVID-19, were actively infected with it, or had recovered from it provided the deeply sampled blood TCRbeta repertoires that made up the dataset. Where HLA class I and class II types were available, the types were taken from metadata supplied by the sample provider, not from assay-based typing. The samples were drawn from the first 160 participants of the ongoing ImmuneRACE study and from some 1,300 subjects provided by 6 global collaborators. The repertoires were released in a freely available public database meant as a resource for research on the immune response to SARS-CoV-2. Study-level results and caveats: Clinical and demographic metadata were provided uncurated, with the amount varying by source and participant.

Concerning this clone itself: Its antigen has not been determined. Base qualities are not recorded, but no much larger clone differs from it by a single base.

The immunoSEQ Assay, a bias-controlled multiplex PCR, was used to amplify TCRbeta CDR3 regions from genomic DNA. The source study handled its data this way. Within the assay, amplification of reference gene primers was used to estimate how many nucleated cells each sample contained. To quantify the absolute abundance of each unique TCRbeta CDR3 rearrangement, sequence reads were collapsed and filtered. Productive Simpson clonality was computed per sample as the square root of Simpson's diversity index over productive rearrangements. In its TCRdb copy, this immuneACCESS table keeps in-frame sequences only and misses some clones. Where compared with another copy, unresolved V genes explain less than half of these, and the others have no known cause. That table furnishes V, J and clone size, whereas the DNA furnished D and trimming. Here the sample has around 140,000 clones; about 90% occur a single time. Approximately 1.5% of the sample comes from the top ten.

From the cysteine up to the phenylalanine, the CDR3 has a length of 16 residues. Only CDR3 DNA remains: 48 bases, in frame from the first base. Trimming removed 4 bases from V and 6 bases from J; the gene matches leave 12 bases unexplained. Looking up the germline V gene yields CDR1 MDHEN and CDR2 SYDVKM. Whole blood was collected in K2EDTA tubes by collaborating institutions according to the institutions' own protocols. Collaborator samples were shipped for TCRbeta analysis as frozen whole blood, isolated PBMCs, or DNA extracted from either sample type. The rearrangement combines TRBV28 with TRBJ2-1; TRBD2 fits 7 bases in the junction. Sequencing input: peripheral blood. The sequence was collected from a woman aged 45-59 years with acute or convalescent COVID-19. The DNA sequence follows: TGTGCCAGCAGTTCCACACGTCGGACTAGAGTCAATGAGCAGTTCTTC. This yields the protein CASSSTRRTRVNEQFF.